What follows describes a single T cell receptor (beta chain). As processed by the authors: Reference gene primer amplification gave nucleated cell count estimates. TCRdb's table, derived via immunoSEQ multiplex PCR, lists solely in-frame clones and lacks some. Clonal size and the V and J genes are those of that table, whereas D and trimming came from the DNA. This sample carries tens of thousands of clones, roughly 80% of them seen once, and the ten largest clones take more than 4.5%. The sample comes from a study of blood T cell repertoires in COVID-19. Study background: COVID-19 samples collected from the United States, Italy and Spain covered acute and convalescent phases. T cells, B-cell-depleted T cells, or PBMCs supplied cDNA or gDNA.

The CDR3 is made up of 16 amino acids. V was pared by 3 bases and J by 0 bases, with 5 bases of the junction left unmatched. Germline loops: CDR1 SGDLS, CDR2 YYNGEE. The chain combines TRBV9 with TRBJ1-3, with 8 positions matching TRBD1. Sequencing was performed on peripheral blood. The receptor was derived from a human donor in a cohort sampled during active or convalescent COVID-19. CDR3 in amino acids: CASSADRAISGNTIYF. The CDR3 DNA reads TGTGCCAGCAGCGCGGACAGGGCCATCTCTGGAAACACCATATATTTT.